These 8 T cell receptor beta chains share one sample of origin, sequenced in a study of OX40 agonist ivuxolimab in advanced cancers. Method: immunoSEQ multiplex PCR; TCRdb's copy keeps in-frame clones and lacks some. The sample has about 62,000 clones, 75% to 90% seen once. The specimen comprised CD4+ or CD8+ T cells sorted from blood, sampled in a trial of the OX40 agonist ivuxolimab. The receptors were gathered from an adult with an advanced solid tumor such as melanoma, head and neck, liver or kidney cancer.

Here the CDR3 reads CASSPGTASSYEQYF. As DNA, the CDR3 is TGTGCCAGCAGTCCCGGGACAGCGAGCTCCTACGAGCAGTACTTC. The chain joins TRBV28 to TRBJ2-7, with 7 bases identical to TRBD1. The J segment lost 0 bases and the V segment lost 5 bases, leaving 7 bases of the junction unmatched. Germline CDR1 MDHEN, CDR2 SYDVKM. The CDR3 has 15 residues.

V usage is TRBV6-5 and J usage is TRBJ1-1; D possibly corresponds to TRBD1 (6 bases). The CDR3 is 14 residues long. The germline gives CDR1 MNHEY, CDR2 SVGAGI. V shed 6 bases and J shed 1 base, with 12 bases lying between them. The CDR3 sequence is CASSLGTRNTEAFF. The CDR3 DNA follows: TGTGCCAGCAGCCTCGGGACAAGGAACACTGAAGCTTTCTTT.

V and J are TRBV11-2 and TRBJ2-5; D may be TRBD1 or TRBD2 (6 bases each). The J call may be faulty, since TRBJ2-7 better matches the DNA end. The CDR3 covers 16 residues. Looked up from germline, CDR1 is SGHAT and CDR2 is FQNNGV. CDR3 DNA: TGTGCCAGCAGCTCTACTAGGGGGGAGAGGAGGAACGAGCAGTACTTC. Amino acids: CASSSTRGERRNEQYF.

This rearrangement joins TRBV27 to TRBJ1-2, with D uncertain. The germline CDR1 and CDR2 sequences are MNHEY and SMNVEV (reference sequence). The CDR3 has 14 amino acids. Trimming removed 1 base at V and 4 bases at J, with 10 bases between. This chain's CDR3 is CASSLFGEGYGYTF. In DNA, the CDR3 is TGTGCCAGCAGTTTATTCGGGGAGGGCTATGGCTACACCTTC.

This clone came up a few times. This sequence joins TRBV9 and TRBJ1-1, with TRBD1 matching 9 bases. The V and J ends lost 3 bases and 4 bases, in that order; junction bases with no gene match: 1. The CDR3 covers 13 residues. Germline V gene data show CDR1 as SGDLS and CDR2 as YYNGEE. The CDR3 reads CASSGGQGTEAFF. In nucleotides, the CDR3 is TGTGCCAGCAGCGGGGGACAGGGCACTGAAGCTTTCTTT.

The chain combines TRBV4-1 with TRBJ1-1; perhaps TRBD1 as D (5 bases). V shed 0 bases and J shed 2 bases, with 13 bases lying between them. This CDR3 has 16 residues. Germline-derived CDR1 and CDR2 are MGHRA and YSYEKL. CDR3 loop: CASSQEAGIGNTEAFF. CDR3 bases: TGCGCCAGCAGCCAAGAGGCAGGGATTGGTAACACTGAAGCTTTCTTT.

V gene TRBV9 combines with J gene TRBJ2-7; TRBD1 matches at 8 bases. The germline gives CDR1 SGDLS, CDR2 YYNGEE. CDR3 length: 14 residues. After removal of 0 bases from V and 3 bases from J, the junction contained 2 bases not matched to a gene. The DNA for the CDR3 is TGTGCCAGCAGCGTAGATGGGACAGGCTACGAGCAGTACTTC. Protein sequence: CASSVDGTGYEQYF.

The chain joins TRBV28 to TRBJ1-5; D not certain. Per germline, CDR1 MDHEN and CDR2 SYDVKM. Trimming took off 6 bases at V and 11 bases at J, with 23 bases between the two ends. The CDR3 covers 15 residues. DNA for the CDR3: TGTGCCAGCAGCCCGCAACAGCTCACGGCGTCAGCCCAGCATTTT. This sequence encodes CASSPQQLTASAQHF.